The entry that follows covers one T cell receptor beta chain sequence. Its antigen remains unidentified. The sample belongs to a study of cytomegalovirus exposure and HLA in healthy donors. The study, taken as a whole, reports: Some V segments, including TRBV6-2 and TRBV6-3, were excluded as indistinguishable. Among TCR sequences, most were rare, though some public TCRs appeared in many donors.

This CDR3 comprises 15 residues. V trimming: 5 bases; J trimming: 6 bases; junction bases outside the gene matches: 5. Looked up from germline, CDR1 is LNHDA and CDR2 is SQIVND (reference sequence). Amplification used 60 Vbeta primers and 13 Jbeta primers. Libraries were prepared by immunoSEQ multiplex PCR; TCRdb keeps only in-frame clonotypes and omits some of them. This sample contains 30,000 to 35,000 clones. The material sequenced was PBMCs. The V and J genes are TRBV19 and TRBJ2-2; 11 bases map to TRBD2. This clonotype was obtained from a woman between 40 and 50 years old in good health and CMV-seropositive. CDR3 residues: CASSSRLAGPGELFF. In DNA, the CDR3 is TGTGCCAGTAGTTCCCGACTAGCGGGGCCCGGGGAGCTGTTTTTT.